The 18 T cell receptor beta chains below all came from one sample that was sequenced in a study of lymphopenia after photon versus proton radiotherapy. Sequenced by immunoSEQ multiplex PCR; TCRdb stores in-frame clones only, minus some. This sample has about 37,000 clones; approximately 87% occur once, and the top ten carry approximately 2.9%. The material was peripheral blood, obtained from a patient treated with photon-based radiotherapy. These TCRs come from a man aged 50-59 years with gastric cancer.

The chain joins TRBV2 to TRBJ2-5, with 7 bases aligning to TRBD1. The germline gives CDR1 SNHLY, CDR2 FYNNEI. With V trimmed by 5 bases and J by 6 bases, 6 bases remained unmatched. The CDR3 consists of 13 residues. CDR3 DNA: TGTGCCAGCAGTCCTGACAGGGTGAAGACCCAGTACTTC. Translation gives CASSPDRVKTQYF.

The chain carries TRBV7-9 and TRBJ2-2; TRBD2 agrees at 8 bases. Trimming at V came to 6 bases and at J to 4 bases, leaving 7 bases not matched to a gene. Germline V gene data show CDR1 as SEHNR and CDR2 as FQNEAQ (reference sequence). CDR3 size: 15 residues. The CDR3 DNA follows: TGTGCCAGCAGGTTTTATAGCGGGATCACCGGGGAGCTGTTTTTT. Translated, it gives CASRFYSGITGELFF.

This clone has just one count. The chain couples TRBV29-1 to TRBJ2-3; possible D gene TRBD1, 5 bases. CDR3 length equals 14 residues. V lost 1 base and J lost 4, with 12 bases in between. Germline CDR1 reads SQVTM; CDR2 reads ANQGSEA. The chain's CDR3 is CSVEGGKGSDTQYF. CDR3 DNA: TGCAGCGTTGAAGGGGGCAAGGGGTCAGATACGCAGTATTTT.

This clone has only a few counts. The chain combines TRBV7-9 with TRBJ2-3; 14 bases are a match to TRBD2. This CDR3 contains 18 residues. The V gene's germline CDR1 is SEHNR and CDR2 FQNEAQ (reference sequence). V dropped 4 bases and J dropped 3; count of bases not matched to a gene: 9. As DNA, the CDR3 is TGTGCCAGCAGCTCCCCGGGGACTAGCGGGAGCAGAACAGATACGCAGTATTTT. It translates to CASSSPGTSGSRTDTQYF. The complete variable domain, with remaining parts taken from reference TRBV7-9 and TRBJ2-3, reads DTGVSQNPRHKITKRGQNVTFRCDPISEHNRLYWYRQTLGQGPEFLTYFQNEAQLEKSRLLSDRFSAERPKGSFSTLEIQRTEQGDSAMYLCASSSPGTSGSRTDTQYFGPGTRLTVL.

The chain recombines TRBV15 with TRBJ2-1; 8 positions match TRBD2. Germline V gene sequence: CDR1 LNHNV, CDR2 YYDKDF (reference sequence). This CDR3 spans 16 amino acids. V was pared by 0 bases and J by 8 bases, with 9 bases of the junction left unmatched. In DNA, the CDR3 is TGTGCCACCAGCAGAGATCGAATTAGCGGGGTAGATGAGCAGTTCTTC. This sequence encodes CATSRDRISGVDEQFF.

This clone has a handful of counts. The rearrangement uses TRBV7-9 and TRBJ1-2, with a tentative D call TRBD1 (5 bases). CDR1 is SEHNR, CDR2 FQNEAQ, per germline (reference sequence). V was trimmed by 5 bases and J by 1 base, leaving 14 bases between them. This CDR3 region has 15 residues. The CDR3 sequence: CASSHTTVHNYGYTF. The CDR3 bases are TGTGCCAGCAGCCACACGACAGTACATAACTATGGCTACACCTTC.

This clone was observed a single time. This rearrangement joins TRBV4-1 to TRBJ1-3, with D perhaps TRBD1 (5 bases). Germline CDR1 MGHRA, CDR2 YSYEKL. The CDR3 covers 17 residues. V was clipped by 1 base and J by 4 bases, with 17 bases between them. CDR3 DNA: TGCGCCAGCAGCCAAGGGGTTCTACGGGGCACAGGAAACACCATATATTTT. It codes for CASSQGVLRGTGNTIYF.

DNA for the CDR3: TGTGCCAGTAGTATCCAGGGGGGGAACTATGGCTACACCTTC. It is translated as CASSIQGGNYGYTF. The rearrangement joins TRBV7-9 to TRBJ1-2, with 7 bases that match TRBD1. Germline V gene data show CDR1 as SEHNR and CDR2 as FQNEAQ (reference sequence). The length of the CDR3 is 14 residues. Trimming took 9 bases from V and 2 from J; bases not matched to a gene: 9. Complete variable domain (other parts from reference TRBV7-9 and TRBJ1-2): DTGVSQNPRHKITKRGQNVTFRCDPISEHNRLYWYRQTLGQGPEFLTYFQNEAQLEKSRLLSDRFSAERPKGSFSTLEIQRTEQGDSAMYLCASSIQGGNYGYTFGSGTRLTVV.

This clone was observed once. CDR3 in DNA: TGTGCCAGCAGCGGGGCGCAAGATGAGCAGTTCTTC. It specifies CASSGAQDEQFF. The chain links TRBV7-9 to TRBJ2-1, with D perhaps matching TRBD1 (5 bases). V was shortened by 5 bases and J by 8 bases, with 10 bases between the two germline ends. Germline assignment: CDR1 SEHNR and CDR2 FQNEAQ (reference sequence). The CDR3 length is 12 residues.

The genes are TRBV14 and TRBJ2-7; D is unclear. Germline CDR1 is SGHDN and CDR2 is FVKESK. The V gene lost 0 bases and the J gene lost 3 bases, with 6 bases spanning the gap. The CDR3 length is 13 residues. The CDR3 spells CASSQDLGYEQYF. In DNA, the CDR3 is TGTGCCAGCAGCCAAGATCTAGGCTACGAGCAGTACTTC.

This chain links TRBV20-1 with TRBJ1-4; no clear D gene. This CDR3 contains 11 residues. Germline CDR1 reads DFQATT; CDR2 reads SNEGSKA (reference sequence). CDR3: CRTGSNEKLFF. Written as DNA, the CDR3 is TGCAGGACCGGCTCTAATGAAAAACTGTTTTTT.

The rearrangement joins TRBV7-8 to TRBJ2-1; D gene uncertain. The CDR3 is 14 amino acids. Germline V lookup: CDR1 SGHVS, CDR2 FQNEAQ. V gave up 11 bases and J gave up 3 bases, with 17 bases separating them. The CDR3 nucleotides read TGTGCCGTCATTCGGGCTAGGAACTACAATGAGCAGTTCTTC. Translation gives CAVIRARNYNEQFF.

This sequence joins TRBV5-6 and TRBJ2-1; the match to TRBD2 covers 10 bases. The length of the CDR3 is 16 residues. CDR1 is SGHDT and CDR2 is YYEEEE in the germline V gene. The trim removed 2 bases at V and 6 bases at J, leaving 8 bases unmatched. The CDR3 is CASSFEGSGRVNEQFF. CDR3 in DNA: TGTGCCAGCAGCTTCGAGGGGAGCGGGAGGGTCAATGAGCAGTTCTTC.

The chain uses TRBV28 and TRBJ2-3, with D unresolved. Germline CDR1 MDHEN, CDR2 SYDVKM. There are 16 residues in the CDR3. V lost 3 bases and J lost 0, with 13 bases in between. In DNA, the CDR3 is TGTGCCAGCAGTTTCTTGGACGCAGAGAGCACAGATACGCAGTATTTT. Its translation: CASSFLDAESTDTQYF. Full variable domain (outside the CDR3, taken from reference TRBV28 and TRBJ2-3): DVKVTQSSRYLVKRTGEKVFLECVQDMDHENMFWYRQDPGLGLRLIYFSYDVKMKEKGDIPEGYSVSREKKERFSLILESASTNQTSMYLCASSFLDAESTDTQYFGPGTRLTVL.

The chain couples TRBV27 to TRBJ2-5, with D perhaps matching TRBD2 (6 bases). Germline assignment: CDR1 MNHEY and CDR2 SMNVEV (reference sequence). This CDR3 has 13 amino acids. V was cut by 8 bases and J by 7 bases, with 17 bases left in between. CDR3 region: CASRSTSYWTQYF. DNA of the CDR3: TGTGCCAGCCGCTCGACTAGTTATTGGACCCAGTACTTC.

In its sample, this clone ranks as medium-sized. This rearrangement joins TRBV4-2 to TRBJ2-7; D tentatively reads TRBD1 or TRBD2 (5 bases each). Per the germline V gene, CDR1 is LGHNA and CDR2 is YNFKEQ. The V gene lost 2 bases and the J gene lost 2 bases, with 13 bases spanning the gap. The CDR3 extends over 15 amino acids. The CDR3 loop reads CASSQSGTGTYEQYF. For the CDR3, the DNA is TGTGCCAGCAGCCAATCCGGGACGGGGACCTACGAGCAGTACTTC.

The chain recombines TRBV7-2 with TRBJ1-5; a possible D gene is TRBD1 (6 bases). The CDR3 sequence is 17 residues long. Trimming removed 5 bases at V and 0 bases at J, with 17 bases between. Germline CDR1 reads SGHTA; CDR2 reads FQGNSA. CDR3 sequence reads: CASSGMGGPFSNQPQHF. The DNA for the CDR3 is TGTGCCAGCAGCGGAATGGGGGGGCCTTTTAGCAATCAGCCCCAGCATTTT.

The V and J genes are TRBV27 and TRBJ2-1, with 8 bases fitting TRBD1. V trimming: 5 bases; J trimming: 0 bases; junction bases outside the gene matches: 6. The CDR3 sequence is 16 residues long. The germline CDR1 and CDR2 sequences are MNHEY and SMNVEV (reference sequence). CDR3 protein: CASSPRQGISYNEQFF. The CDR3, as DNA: TGTGCCAGCAGTCCCCGACAGGGGATCTCCTACAATGAGCAGTTCTTC.